This passage covers 5 T cell receptor beta chains from one sample sequenced in a study of T-cell reconstitution after alpha-beta-depleted transplantation in children. Unique molecular identifiers were built into the TCRbeta library. TCRdb ran MiXCR on the PCR reads and lists one entry per CDR3 protein. The sample lists more than 120,000 distinct CDR3 sequences, 8% to 10% occurring once. Sequenced material: PBMCs, mostly from graft donor cells, taken 180 days after TCRalphabeta/CD19-depleted stem cell transplant. All receptors come from a female patient aged 2-10 years who had a stem cell transplant for congenital amegakaryocytic thrombocytopenia, so the T cells may come from the graft donor.

Ten or more counts support this clonotype. J is TRBJ2-3 and V is TRBV5-1, with 8 bases fitting TRBD1. The length of the CDR3 is 14 residues. The V gene end was trimmed by 4 bases and the J gene end by 5 bases; junction bases not matched to a gene: 6. Germline CDR1 reads SGHRS; CDR2 reads YFSETQ. CDR3 DNA sequence: TGCGCCAGCAGCCCGGGACAGGAGAAAGATACGCAGTATTTT. Protein: CASSPGQEKDTQYF. The whole variable domain, filled in from reference TRBV5-1 and TRBJ2-3, reads KAGVTQTPRYLIKTRGQQVTLSCSPISGHRSVSWYQQTPGQGLQFLFEYFSETQRNKGNFPGRFSGRQFSNSRSEMNVSTLELGDSALYLCASSPGQEKDTQYFGPGTRLTVL.

About this clonotype itself: The junction differs from germline at one of its ends, possibly a read error. Written as DNA, the CDR3 is TGTGCCAGCAGCCAAAGATCTGGGGAGACCAAGTACTTC. It specifies CASSQRSGETKYF. The chain employs TRBV3-1 and TRBJ2-5, with D tentatively TRBD2 (5 bases). The CDR3 contains 13 residues. Germline values: CDR1 LGHDT, CDR2 YNNKEL (reference sequence).

This clonotype was picked up many times. The chain recombines TRBV10-3 with TRBJ2-5, with 13 bases fitting TRBD2. V gave up 6 bases and J gave up 5 bases; unmatched junction bases: 9. From germline, CDR1 is ENHRY and CDR2 SYGVKD. CDR3 length: 16 residues. CDR3 sequence (DNA): TGTGCCATCAGAGGGGGGACTAGCGGGAAAGGGGAGACCCAGTACTTC. It translates to CAIRGGTSGKGETQYF.

The table lists this clonotype with many counts. The chain employs TRBV20-1 and TRBJ2-5, with TRBD2 matching over 9 bases. There are 16 residues in the CDR3. The germline gives CDR1 DFQATT, CDR2 SNEGSKA (reference sequence). J lost 5 bases, V lost 0 bases, and 10 bases had no gene match. The DNA for the CDR3 is TGCAGTGCTAGAGATTCATCAAGGACTAGCGTGGAGACCCAGTACTTC. It encodes CSARDSSRTSVETQYF.

The rearrangement joins TRBV20-1 to TRBJ2-1, with D possibly being TRBD1 (5 bases). The CDR3 sequence is 14 residues long. From germline, CDR1 is DFQATT and CDR2 SNEGSKA (reference sequence). The V and J ends lost 0 bases and 13 bases respectively, with 19 bases between them. For the CDR3, the DNA is TGCAGTGCTAGAGAAGACAGAGCAAGGGAAGATCAGTTCTTC. Translated: CSAREDRAREDQFF.